Included here is one T cell receptor beta chain sequence, with context. Its target is not known. This entry belongs to a study of long-term antiretroviral therapy in people with HIV. Findings of the study overall: Within the repertoire, clones expanded before ART were dominant at all time points. Transplant donor controls retained higher diversity, though diversity increased after ART.

The authors ran the immunoSEQ assay, v3.0, at survey level. Only in-frame clones appear in the TCRdb table, and some are missing; sequencing was by immunoSEQ multiplex PCR. Among tens of thousands of clones, 70% to 80% were seen once, and the ten largest hold over 8.5%. The germline V gene has CDR1 SGHDN and CDR2 FVKESK. V lost 4 bases to trimming and J lost 3 bases, with 15 bases between them. CDR3 length: 16 residues. The gene calls are TRBV14 and TRBJ1-4; a possible D gene is TRBD1 (5 bases). This sequence originates from a middle-aged woman with HIV. The sample consisted of unsorted PBMCs, taken 4.1 years after starting antiretroviral therapy. CDR3 DNA sequence: TGTGCCAGCAGCCTAAAGGCGGGGGTAGCTAATGAAAAACTGTTTTTT. Translation gives CASSLKAGVANEKLFF. The variable domain in full, with the rest retrieved from reference TRBV14 and TRBJ1-4, is EAGVTQFPSHSVIEKGQTVTLRCDPISGHDNLYWYRRVMGKEIKFLLHFVKESKQDESGMPNNRFLAERTGGTYSTLKVQPAELEDSGVYFCASSLKAGVANEKLFFGSGTQLSVL.